A single sample is the source of the 27 T cell receptor beta chains below, sequenced in a study of PD-1 blockade in classical Hodgkin lymphoma (dated by TCRdb to the early 2020s). Taken with the paper, the label for time point translates to: cycle 2 day 1 (C2D1) of nivolumab. All trial patients had relapsed after autologous stem cell transplantation, with cohorts A, B and C differing in prior brentuximab vedotin exposure. Library generation was performed with the immunoSEQ multiplex PCR assay. In its TCRdb copy, this immuneACCESS table keeps in-frame sequences only and misses some clones. Where compared with another copy, unresolved V genes explain less than half of these, and the others have no known cause. In this sample the table shows some 150,000 clones, less than 80% of which occur a single time. The ten most abundant clones make up approximately 9.6% of the sample. The sequences come from peripheral blood mononuclear cells (PBMCs), collected before the second cycle of nivolumab. Source of these receptors: a human donor with classical Hodgkin lymphoma.

The rearrangement uses TRBV25-1 and TRBJ2-7; D is uncertain. V lost 6 bases to trimming and J lost 3 bases, with 9 bases between them. This CDR3 is built from 12 residues. Germline CDR1 and CDR2: MGHDK and SYGVNS. The CDR3, as DNA: TGTGCCAGCAGCTCGGACGGCTACGAGCAGTACTTC. Protein product: CASSSDGYEQYF.

The rearrangement joins TRBV10-3 to TRBJ1-2; the match to TRBD1 covers 9 bases. The CDR3 length is 15 residues. V gave up 10 bases and J gave up 8 bases; unmatched junction bases: 17. Germline V lookup: CDR1 ENHRY, CDR2 SYGVKD. As DNA, the CDR3 is TGTGCCACCACGTCGGTTACAGGGGGCGTAGGAGGCTACACCTTC. Translating it yields CATTSVTGGVGGYTF.

The CDR3: CASSTHRYNEQFF. In DNA form, the CDR3 reads TGTGCCAGCAGCACTCATCGGTACAATGAGCAGTTCTTC. The chain carries TRBV7-6 and TRBJ2-1; D gene unclear. CDR3 length equals 13 residues. Germline V gene sequence: CDR1 SGHVS, CDR2 FNYEAQ. Trimming removed 5 bases at V and 4 bases at J, with 9 bases between.

This clone appeared once. The J gene is TRBJ2-2, the V gene TRBV28; D is possibly TRBD2 (10 bases). Trimming took off 3 bases at V and 2 bases at J, with 28 bases between the two ends. This CDR3 contains 21 residues. Germline CDR1 is MDHEN and CDR2 is SYDVKM. The CDR3 DNA is TGTGCCAGCAGTTTCGGGACAGGGAGGGCTAGCGGGAGTGGTAACACCGGGGAGCTGTTTTTT. Encoded protein: CASSFGTGRASGSGNTGELFF. The variable domain in full, completed from reference TRBV28 and TRBJ2-2, reads DVKVTQSSRYLVKRTGEKVFLECVQDMDHENMFWYRQDPGLGLRLIYFSYDVKMKEKGDIPEGYSVSREKKERFSLILESASTNQTSMYLCASSFGTGRASGSGNTGELFFGEGSRLTVL.

The sample holds many counts of this clone. The chain joins TRBV2 to TRBJ1-1; D gene unclear. V dropped 1 base and J dropped 1 base, with 7 bases sitting between them. From germline, CDR1 is SNHLY and CDR2 FYNNEI. The length of the CDR3 is 14 residues. The CDR3 DNA follows: TGTGCCAGCAGTGAAGGGCCAACGAACACTGAAGCTTTCTTT. Its protein is CASSEGPTNTEAFF.

This chain links TRBV21-1 with TRBJ2-3; the table's D call, TRBD2, has no DNA check behind it. TRBV21-1 constitutes a pseudogene. The CDR3 has 17 amino acids. The CDR3 region is CASSRTSGRALTDTQYF. CDR3 nucleotide sequence: TGTGCCAGCAGCAGGACTAGCGGGAGGGCCCTCACAGATACGCAGTATTTT.

This chain links TRBV6-5 with TRBJ1-4, with 9 nucleotides matching TRBD1. Germline-derived CDR1 and CDR2 are MNHEY and SVGAGI. The CDR3 covers 15 residues. The trim removed 7 bases at V and 7 bases at J, leaving 10 bases unmatched. Here the CDR3 reads CASTSGQGVFEKLFF. CDR3 sequence (DNA): TGTGCCAGCACCTCGGGACAGGGTGTTTTTGAAAAACTGTTTTTT.

This clone was detected only a few times. The V gene is TRBV27, the J gene TRBJ1-5, with 8 bases fitting TRBD1. Germline V lookup: CDR1 MNHEY, CDR2 SMNVEV (reference sequence). This CDR3 is 15 amino acids long. J lost 0 bases, V lost 6 bases, and 4 bases had no gene match. The DNA for the CDR3 is TGTGCCAGCAGCCCCGGGACAGGTAGCAATCAGCCCCAGCATTTT. Its protein product is CASSPGTGSNQPQHF.

This sequence joins TRBV11-2 and TRBJ2-4; no reliable D call. There are 14 residues in the CDR3. Germline lookup yields CDR1 SGHAT and CDR2 FQNNGV. V was clipped by 0 bases and J by 6 bases, with 9 bases between them. The CDR3 DNA reads as TGTGCCAGCAGCTTAGATCCCGCCTCAAACATTCAGTACTTC. This sequence encodes CASSLDPASNIQYF.

The V gene is TRBV5-4, the J gene TRBJ1-4; no clear D gene. The CDR3 runs to 13 residues. V gave up 4 bases and J gave up 8 bases, with 12 bases separating them. Germline V gene lookup returns CDR1 SGHNT and CDR2 YYREEE (reference sequence). CDR3 sequence: CASSPGPAEKLFF. In nucleotides, the CDR3 is TGTGCCAGCAGCCCCGGACCCGCCGAAAAACTGTTTTTT. The full variable domain, its missing parts supplied by reference TRBV5-4 and TRBJ1-4, is ETGVTQSPTHLIKTRGQQVTLRCSSQSGHNTVSWYQQALGQGPQFIFQYYREEENGRGNFPPRFSGLQFPNYSSELNVNALELDDSALYLCASSPGPAEKLFFGSGTQLSVL.

As regards this clone: An end of the junction differs from the germline gene, which may be a read error. The chain uses TRBV2 and TRBJ2-2; D remains unclear. The V gene's germline CDR1 is SNHLY and CDR2 FYNNEI. The CDR3 has 16 amino acids. The CDR3 loop reads CASSESFTLNAGELFF. DNA for the CDR3: TGTGCCAGCAGTGAAAGTTTTACCTTGAACGCCGGGGAGCTGTTTTTT. Combining the CDR3 with reference TRBV2 and TRBJ2-2 gives the whole variable domain EPEVTQTPSHQVTQMGQEVILRCVPISNHLYFYWYRQILGQKVEFLVSFYNNEISEKSEIFDDQFSVERPDGSNFTLKIRSTKLEDSAMYFCASSESFTLNAGELFFGEGSRLTVL.

This clone showed up just once. J is TRBJ1-2 and V is TRBV5-1; 7 positions agree with TRBD1. This CDR3 has 12 residues. J was trimmed by 8 bases and V by 3 bases; bases with no gene match: 4. Germline V gene sequence: CDR1 SGHRS, CDR2 YFSETQ. CDR3 nucleotide sequence: TGCGCCAGCAGCTACGGGACAGAAGGCTACACCTTC. Translation gives CASSYGTEGYTF. Variable domain in full (rest from reference TRBV5-1 and TRBJ1-2): KAGVTQTPRYLIKTRGQQVTLSCSPISGHRSVSWYQQTPGQGLQFLFEYFSETQRNKGNFPGRFSGRQFSNSRSEMNVSTLELGDSALYLCASSYGTEGYTFGSGTRLTVV.

V and J are TRBV7-3 and TRBJ1-2, with a tentative D call TRBD1 (6 bases). Germline V gives CDR1 SGHTA, CDR2 FQGTGA. Trimming cost V 8 bases and J 3 bases, with 13 bases left between them. The CDR3 covers 13 residues. In nucleotides, the CDR3 is TGTGCCAGCTGCCCCAGGGGCTACTATGGCTACACCTTC. It yields the protein CASCPRGYYGYTF.

The V call is TRBV6-6, the J call TRBJ1-2; D is unclear. Trimming took off 10 bases at V and 2 bases at J, with 14 bases between the two ends. CDR1 is MNHNY and CDR2 is SVGAGI in the germline V gene (reference sequence). The CDR3 is 13 amino acids. Written as DNA, the CDR3 is TGTGCCACCGCACCGGGCGCGAACTATGGCTACACCTTC. The encoded protein is CATAPGANYGYTF.

The chain uses TRBV28 and TRBJ1-5, with D perhaps TRBD1 (5 bases). Trimming stripped 8 bases from V and 2 bases from J, with 10 bases between. Germline values: CDR1 MDHEN, CDR2 SYDVKM. This CDR3 spans 13 amino acids. As DNA, the CDR3 is TGTGCCAGCTCCGCAGGGCGCAATCAGCCCCAGCATTTT. Protein product: CASSAGRNQPQHF.

V usage is TRBV30 and J usage is TRBJ1-3; 8 bases agree with TRBD1. Germline V lookup: CDR1 GTSNPN, CDR2 SVGIG (reference sequence). J gave up 0 bases and V 4 bases, and 5 bases lay outside the gene matches. There are 15 residues in the CDR3. This CDR3 reads CAWTGQESSGNTIYF. The CDR3 nucleotides read TGTGCCTGGACGGGACAGGAGAGCTCTGGAAACACCATATATTTT. Full variable domain (rest looked up from reference TRBV30 and TRBJ1-3): SQTIHQWPATLVQPVGSPLSLECTVEGTSNPNLYWYRQAAGRGLQLLFYSVGIGQISSEVPQNLSASRPQDRQFILSSKKLLLSDSGFYLCAWTGQESSGNTIYFGEGSWLTVV.

The V call is TRBV5-1, the J call TRBJ2-3; D remains ambiguous. Germline V gene sequence: CDR1 SGHRS, CDR2 YFSETQ. V was pared by 5 bases and J by 0 bases, with 7 bases between. The CDR3 has 13 amino acids. This CDR3 is CASSGDSTDTQYF. The CDR3 bases are TGCGCCAGCAGTGGCGACAGCACAGATACGCAGTATTTT. The full variable domain, rest sourced from reference TRBV5-1 and TRBJ2-3, is KAGVTQTPRYLIKTRGQQVTLSCSPISGHRSVSWYQQTPGQGLQFLFEYFSETQRNKGNFPGRFSGRQFSNSRSEMNVSTLELGDSALYLCASSGDSTDTQYFGPGTRLTVL.

The rearrangement links TRBV9 to TRBJ2-1, with 7 bases fitting TRBD1. The CDR3 totals 18 residues. Germline CDR1 is SGDLS and CDR2 is YYNGEE. With V trimmed by 4 bases and J by 1 base, 14 bases remained unmatched. The CDR3 coding sequence is TGTGCCAGCAGCCTCTTAGGGGGCGCCGCGGTTTCCTACAATGAGCAGTTCTTC. Encoded protein: CASSLLGGAAVSYNEQFF. The full variable domain, in which reference TRBV9 and TRBJ2-1 provide the parts outside the CDR3, is DSGVTQTPKHLITATGQRVTLRCSPRSGDLSVYWYQQSLDQGLQFLIQYYNGEERAKGNILERFSAQQFPDLHSELNLSSLELGDSALYFCASSLLGGAAVSYNEQFFGPGTRLTVL.

The V call is TRBV6-6, the J call TRBJ1-3; D uncertain. Germline V gene lookup returns CDR1 MNHNY and CDR2 SVGAGI (reference sequence). The CDR3 length is 14 residues. V gave up 6 bases and J gave up 0 bases, with 9 bases separating them. DNA of the CDR3: TGTGCCAGCAGCAGGACCTACTCTGGAAACACCATATATTTT. Its translation is CASSRTYSGNTIYF.

A word on this clone: Other nucleotide sequences from this sample produce the same CDR3. The rearrangement joins TRBV6-5 to TRBJ1-5; no firm D call. Germline V CDR1 and CDR2: MNHEY, SVGAGI. V shed 0 bases and J shed 5 bases, with 5 bases lying between them. The length of the CDR3 is 13 residues. CDR3 in amino acids: CASSYSRDQPQHF. CDR3 sequence (DNA): TGTGCCAGCAGTTACTCGAGGGATCAGCCCCAGCATTTT.

The chain recombines TRBV7-2 with TRBJ1-2; D unresolved. V was pared by 4 bases and J by 4 bases, with 4 bases between. From germline, CDR1 is SGHTA and CDR2 FQGNSA. This CDR3 spans 11 amino acids. The CDR3 loop is CASSYTYGYTF. The CDR3 coding sequence is TGTGCCAGCAGCTACACCTATGGCTACACCTTC. The full variable domain, rest sourced from reference TRBV7-2 and TRBJ1-2, is GAGVSQSPSNKVTEKGKDVELRCDPISGHTALYWYRQSLGQGLEFLIYFQGNSAPDKSGLPSDRFSAERTGGSVSTLTIQRTQQEDSAVYLCASSYTYGYTFGSGTRLTVV.

This clone came up a few times. V and J are TRBV7-8 and TRBJ1-5; D is unclear. Germline loops: CDR1 SGHVS, CDR2 FQNEAQ. This CDR3 is built from 15 residues. The V and J ends lost 1 base and 1 base respectively, with 8 bases between them. CDR3 sequence: CASSLVGGSNQPQHF. Here the CDR3 DNA reads TGTGCCAGCAGCTTAGTGGGCGGCAGCAATCAGCCCCAGCATTTT.

The chain uses TRBV19 and TRBJ1-2, with 7 bases identical to TRBD1. The germline gives CDR1 LNHDA, CDR2 SQIVND (reference sequence). This CDR3 spans 13 amino acids. The ends lost 6 bases at V and 7 bases at J; junction bases unmatched: 8. The CDR3 here is CASSYDRVGGYTF. The CDR3 nucleotides read TGTGCCAGTAGCTACGACAGGGTAGGTGGCTACACCTTC. Combining the CDR3 with reference TRBV19 and TRBJ1-2 gives the whole variable domain DGGITQSPKYLFRKEGQNVTLSCEQNLNHDAMYWYRQDPGQGLRLIYYSQIVNDFQKGDIAEGYSVSREKKESFPLTVTSAQKNPTAFYLCASSYDRVGGYTFGSGTRLTVV.

The V call is TRBV18, the J call TRBJ2-1, with 15 nucleotides matching TRBD2. J gave up 7 bases and V 6 bases, and 10 bases lay outside the gene matches. The CDR3 extends over 17 amino acids. Germline-derived CDR1 and CDR2 are KGHSH and LQKENI. DNA of the CDR3: TGTGCCAGCTCGCAACGGACTAGCGGGGGGGGTTTGAATGAGCAGTTCTTC. This sequence encodes CASSQRTSGGGLNEQFF.

This clone was seen more than once but under ten times. V is TRBV5-1 and J is TRBJ2-5; 7 nucleotides agree with TRBD2. Per germline, CDR1 SGHRS and CDR2 YFSETQ. The ends lost 3 bases at V and 0 bases at J; junction bases unmatched: 8. This CDR3 contains 16 residues. The CDR3 coding sequence is TGCGCCAGCAGCTGGGGAGGGGAACCGTACCAAGAGACCCAGTACTTC. This sequence encodes CASSWGGEPYQETQYF.

This clone has just a few counts. Other DNA sequences in the sample encode the same CDR3. This chain uses TRBV9 with TRBJ2-3, with no clear D. CDR3 length: 13 residues. V gave up 0 bases and J gave up 5 bases, with 7 bases separating them. The germline V gene encodes CDR1 SGDLS and CDR2 YYNGEE. In nucleotides, the CDR3 is TGTGCCAGCAGCGTAGAGGGTGGAGATACGCAGTATTTT. Translating it yields CASSVEGGDTQYF.

J is TRBJ1-1 and V is TRBV7-9, with 9 nucleotides matching TRBD1. This CDR3 comprises 14 residues. CDR1 and CDR2 (germline): SEHNR, FQNEAQ (reference sequence). V trimming: 3 bases; J trimming: 5 bases; junction bases outside the gene matches: 4. The CDR3, as DNA: TGTGCCAGCAGCTTGGACAGGGGTGGAACTGAAGCTTTCTTT. Translating it yields CASSLDRGGTEAFF.